The TCR beta chain under discussion was sequenced for a study of cytomegalovirus exposure and HLA in healthy donors. As regards this clone: Its antigen is unknown.

General study points: A later analysis showed TCR association rates differing by HLA locus, peaking at DRB1 and lowest at HLA-C. Analysis was carried out at a later point, and it linked a missense DCLRE1C variant to TCR beta V- and J-gene trimming. Researchers reported in a later analysis that common viral pathogens appeared linked to several top clusters.

Vbeta (60) and Jbeta (13) primers were used in the PCR. This table comes from immunoSEQ multiplex PCR, and its TCRdb copy is limited to in-frame clones, with some not included. There are roughly 250,000 clones in the sample; about 75% occur only once, and under 3% lies in the top ten. Germline V gives CDR1 MNHNY, CDR2 SVGAGI (reference sequence). Trimming took off 0 bases at V and 2 bases at J, with 7 bases between the two ends. CDR3 length: 14 residues. The clonotype comes from a female donor in good health and CMV-seronegative. The specimen was PBMCs. The rearrangement links TRBV6-6 to TRBJ1-2, with unresolved D. CDR3 DNA sequence: TGTGCCAGCAGTTACTCCGGAGAGAACTATGGCTACACCTTC. It is translated as CASSYSGENYGYTF.